The 9 T cell receptor beta chains below all came from one sample that was sequenced in a study of CXCR3-negative and CXCR3-positive naive CD8 T cells. The method, 5' RACE with UMI labels, was used to prepare the TRB cDNA libraries. TCRdb reanalyzed the 5' RACE reads, giving one entry per CDR3 protein sequence and no DNA. The listing records 20,000 to 30,000 distinct CDR3 sequences. The sample taken for sequencing was naive CXCR3- CD8+ T cells from blood. As for subset: CD45RO-CCR7+CD27+CD95- naive CD8+ T cells lacking CXCR3 (TNR3-). The receptors here all came from a human donor in good health. Some clones in this sample may be carry-over from other donors' samples.

The rearrangement uses TRBV7-9 and TRBJ1-4; the D call of TRBD1 rests on TCRdb alone, since no DNA is present to check it. Per germline, CDR1 SEHNR and CDR2 FQNEAQ (reference sequence). The CDR3 has 15 amino acids. CDR3 amino acids: CASNPGGIPNEKLFF.

This chain connects TRBV20-1 to TRBJ1-1. Germline V lookup: CDR1 DFQATT, CDR2 SNEGSKA (reference sequence). This CDR3 is built from 13 residues. This CDR3 reads CSARLMEGTEAFF.

The rearrangement uses TRBV12-3 or TRBV12-4 and TRBJ1-1. This CDR3 is 14 amino acids long. Here the CDR3 reads CASSLGGGGTEAFF.

The genes are TRBV15 and TRBJ2-7; TCRdb selects TRBD2, and the lack of DNA leaves this call unchecked. Looked up from germline, CDR1 is LNHNV and CDR2 is YYDKDF (reference sequence). This CDR3 has 17 residues. CDR3 protein: CATSTYLTVAGSDEQYF.

V is TRBV4-3 and J is TRBJ2-2; TCRdb's assignment of TRBD2 cannot be checked, as there is no DNA. The length of the CDR3 is 22 residues. Germline CDR1 and CDR2: LGHNA and YSLEER. The chain's CDR3 is CASSQEGGPGLAGGIDTGELFF.

The CDR3 loop is CASSLVTGGHTEAFF. The V and J genes are TRBV7-9 and TRBJ1-1; there is no DNA to check the TCRdb D call of TRBD1. Germline V gene data show CDR1 as SEHNR and CDR2 as FQNEAQ (reference sequence). This CDR3 region has 15 residues.

This sequence joins TRBV5-6 and TRBJ2-7; no DNA is available, so the TRBD1 call from TCRdb remains unchecked. The CDR3 consists of 15 residues. Germline V CDR1 and CDR2: SGHDT, YYEEEE. This CDR3 reads CASSLGRGARREQYF. Supplemented by reference TRBV5-6 and TRBJ2-7, the full variable domain reads DAGVTQSPTHLIKTRGQQVTLRCSPKSGHDTVSWYQQALGQGPQFIFQYYEEEERQRGNFPDRFSGHQFPNYSSELNVNALLLGDSALYLCASSLGRGARREQYFGPGTRLTVT.

The rearrangement links TRBV4-3 to TRBJ1-2. Germline loops: CDR1 LGHNA, CDR2 YSLEER. This CDR3 is 18 amino acids long. The CDR3 reads CASSQEVSGAITNYGYTF.

V and J are TRBV12-2 and TRBJ2-7; TCRdb's D gene call, TRBD2, goes unchecked for lack of DNA. TRBV12-2 is classified as a pseudogene. CDR3 length: 15 residues. CDR3 sequence reads: CASRLVGSPLSEQYF.